These 14 T cell receptor beta chains were all obtained from the same sample, sequenced in a study of early T cells in non-severe SARS-CoV-2 infection. Via MiXCR, TCRdb re-called the 5' RACE reads, giving one row per CDR3 protein. This table holds fewer than 60,000 distinct CDR3 sequences, about 12% found once. Sequencing was performed on whole blood. Receptors originate from an adult who was a healthcare worker with PCR-confirmed SARS-CoV-2 infection or an uninfected control (not recorded which).

In this sample, this clonotype turned up many times. The rearrangement links TRBV6-5 to TRBJ2-7, with TRBD1 matching over 7 bases. The length of the CDR3 is 14 residues. Germline-derived CDR1 and CDR2 are MNHEY and SVGAGI. With V trimmed by 2 bases and J by 4 bases, 5 bases remained unmatched. The CDR3 DNA follows: TGTGCCAGCAGTTACCGGACAGGAAAGTACGAGCAGTACTTC. Translating gives CASSYRTGKYEQYF.

This clonotype was seen more than once but under ten times. V and J are TRBV7-2 and TRBJ1-1; 10 bases agree with TRBD1. With 2 bases clipped from V and 6 bases from J, the junction kept 3 bases outside the gene matches. Per the germline V gene, CDR1 is SGHTA and CDR2 is FQGNSA. The CDR3 is 14 residues long. Written as DNA, the CDR3 is TGTGCCAGCAGCTTATCTGGACAGGGGGCTGAAGCTTTCTTT. Protein product: CASSLSGQGAEAFF.

This clonotype has ten or more counts. The rearrangement joins TRBV6-1 to TRBJ1-5; D ambiguous. Between the trimmed V and J ends, which lost 0 bases and 4 bases, there was a span of 10 bases. This CDR3 spans 15 amino acids. In germline, CDR1 is MNHNS, CDR2 SASEGT. CDR3 bases: TGTGCCAGCAGTGAAGCAGCGAGGCTAAATCAGCCCCAGCATTTT. The encoded protein is CASSEAARLNQPQHF.

This rearrangement joins TRBV28 to TRBJ1-2, with D unclear. Germline CDR1 MDHEN, CDR2 SYDVKM. V lost 4 bases and J lost 4, with 16 bases in between. The CDR3 runs to 15 residues. CDR3 nucleotide sequence: TGTGCCAGCAGTTACGGGCCTGAAGGATCCTATGGCTACACCTTC. Translating gives CASSYGPEGSYGYTF.

The rearrangement joins TRBV18 to TRBJ2-4; D unclear. CDR3 length equals 15 residues. Per germline, CDR1 KGHSH and CDR2 LQKENI. V was clipped by 0 bases and J by 1 base, with 7 bases between them. The CDR3 sequence is CASSPPGRAKNIQYF. CDR3 nucleotides: TGTGCCAGCTCACCACCCGGGCGGGCCAAAAACATTCAGTACTTC.

J is TRBJ2-1 and V is TRBV29-1, with 7 nucleotides matching TRBD1. With V trimmed by 4 bases and J by 0 bases, 9 bases remained unmatched. The CDR3 runs to 16 residues. CDR1 and CDR2 from the germline V gene are SQVTM and ANQGSEA. The CDR3 coding sequence is TGCAGCGTTGTACGCCGGGACAGAGGCTCCTACAATGAGCAGTTCTTC. Its protein product is CSVVRRDRGSYNEQFF.

The V gene is TRBV20-1, the J gene TRBJ2-1; TRBD1 is a possible D gene (5 bases). Trimming removed 5 bases from V and 5 bases from J, with 7 bases in between. From germline, CDR1 is DFQATT and CDR2 SNEGSKA (reference sequence). The CDR3 runs to 11 residues. The DNA for the CDR3 is TGCAGTGCTGGACATAACAATGAGCAGTTCTTC. Protein product: CSAGHNNEQFF.

V gene TRBV7-2 combines with J gene TRBJ1-1; 8 bases are a match to TRBD1. Trimming removed 2 bases from V and 6 bases from J; junction bases left unmatched: 11. This CDR3 region has 16 residues. The germline V gene has CDR1 SGHTA and CDR2 FQGNSA. CDR3 sequence: CASSLSGAGGGAEAFF. The CDR3 region has the DNA TGTGCCAGCAGCTTATCTGGGGCAGGGGGCGGCGCTGAAGCTTTCTTT.

This clonotype was counted between two and nine times. V gene TRBV3-1 combines with J gene TRBJ1-2; 8 nucleotides line up with TRBD1. Germline CDR1 LGHDT, CDR2 YNNKEL (reference sequence). The CDR3 totals 12 residues. V shed 0 bases and J 12 bases; nucleotides not matched to a gene: 3. The CDR3 bases are TGTGCCAGCAGCCAAGATCGGACAGGGAACACCTTC. This translates into CASSQDRTGNTF.

Ten or more counts support this clonotype. This sequence joins TRBV7-2 and TRBJ1-1; D is uncertain. From germline, CDR1 is SGHTA and CDR2 FQGNSA. V lost 5 bases to trimming and J lost 0 bases, with 7 bases between them. The CDR3 spans 13 residues. The CDR3 sequence is CASSRTMNTEAFF. The CDR3 DNA reads TGTGCCAGCAGCCGGACCATGAACACTGAAGCTTTCTTT. The full variable domain, with the rest looked up from reference TRBV7-2 and TRBJ1-1, is GAGVSQSPSNKVTEKGKDVELRCDPISGHTALYWYRQSLGQGLEFLIYFQGNSAPDKSGLPSDRFSAERTGGSVSTLTIQRTQQEDSAVYLCASSRTMNTEAFFGQGTRLTVV.

At least ten counts were recorded for this clonotype. The chain's CDR3 is CASSSVLAVLTDTQYF. CDR3 in DNA: TGTGCCAGCAGCTCAGTCCTAGCGGTTCTCACAGATACGCAGTATTTT. This sequence joins TRBV7-8 and TRBJ2-3, with 7 bases aligning to TRBD2. V was pared by 4 bases and J by 2 bases, with 9 bases of the junction left unmatched. CDR1 and CDR2 from the germline V gene are SGHVS and FQNEAQ. The CDR3 loop spans 16 amino acids.

The chain couples TRBV28 to TRBJ2-3; unclear D gene. The CDR3 length is 13 residues. In germline, CDR1 is MDHEN, CDR2 SYDVKM. Trimming shortened V by 10 bases and J by 2 bases, and 13 bases separated the two germline ends. CDR3 residues: CATAWFSTDTQYF. The DNA for the CDR3 is TGTGCCACAGCATGGTTCTCCACAGATACGCAGTATTTT.

This clonotype appeared many times. The chain has TRBV27 and TRBJ1-2, with no clear D. V was clipped by 0 bases and J by 5 bases, with 7 bases between them. The CDR3 runs 13 residues. Germline values: CDR1 MNHEY, CDR2 SMNVEV (reference sequence). CDR3 sequence reads: CASSLSYSYGYTF. The CDR3 DNA follows: TGTGCCAGCAGTTTATCTTACAGTTATGGCTACACCTTC.

This clonotype showed up many times. As DNA, the CDR3 is TGTGCCAGCAGCCCTTCACAGGTTTCCAATCAGCCCCAGCATTTT. It yields the protein CASSPSQVSNQPQHF. The V gene is TRBV9, the J gene TRBJ1-5; tentative D call: TRBD1 (5 bases). Trimming pared 4 bases from V and 3 bases from J, leaving 14 bases between. In germline, CDR1 is SGDLS, CDR2 YYNGEE. This CDR3 is built from 15 residues.